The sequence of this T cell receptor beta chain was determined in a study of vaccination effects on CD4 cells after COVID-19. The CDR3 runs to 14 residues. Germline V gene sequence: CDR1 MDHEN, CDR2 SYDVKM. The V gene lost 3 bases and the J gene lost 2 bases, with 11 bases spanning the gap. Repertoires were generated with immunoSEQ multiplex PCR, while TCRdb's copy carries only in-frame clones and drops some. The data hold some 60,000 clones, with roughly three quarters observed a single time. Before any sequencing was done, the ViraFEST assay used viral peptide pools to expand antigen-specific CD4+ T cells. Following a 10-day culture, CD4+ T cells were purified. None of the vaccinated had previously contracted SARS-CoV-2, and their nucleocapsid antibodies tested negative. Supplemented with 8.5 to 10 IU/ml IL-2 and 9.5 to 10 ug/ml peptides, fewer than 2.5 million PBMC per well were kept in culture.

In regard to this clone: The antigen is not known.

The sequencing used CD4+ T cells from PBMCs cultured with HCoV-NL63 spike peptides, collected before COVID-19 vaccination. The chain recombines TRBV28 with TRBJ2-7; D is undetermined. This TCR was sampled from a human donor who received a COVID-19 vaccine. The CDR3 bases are TGTGCCAGCAGTTTGACCCTACCTGCCTACGAGCAGTACGTC. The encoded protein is CASSLTLPAYEQYV.